This T cell receptor beta chain was found in a study of cytomegalovirus exposure and HLA in healthy donors. This clone was observed a few times. The PCR employed 60 Vbeta primers together with 13 Jbeta primers. This table comes from immunoSEQ multiplex PCR, and its TCRdb copy is limited to in-frame clones, with some not included. This sample has about 180,000 clones, with 76% found just once. Between the trimmed V and J ends, which lost 5 bases and 4 bases, there was a span of 14 bases. In germline, CDR1 is LNHDA, CDR2 SQIVND (reference sequence). CDR3 length: 14 residues. The TCR comes from a young man in good health and CMV-seronegative. V and J are TRBV19 and TRBJ1-1; maybe TRBD1 (6 bases). What was sequenced was PBMCs. DNA of the CDR3: TGTGCCAGTAGTCCCTCAGGGGCGGGCACTGAAGCTTTCTTT. Its translation is CASSPSGAGTEAFF. Full variable domain (rest looked up from reference TRBV19 and TRBJ1-1): DGGITQSPKYLFRKEGQNVTLSCEQNLNHDAMYWYRQDPGQGLRLIYYSQIVNDFQKGDIAEGYSVSREKKESFPLTVTSAQKNPTAFYLCASSPSGAGTEAFFGQGTRLTVV.